This T cell receptor (beta chain) is from a study of blood T cell repertoires in COVID-19 (dated by TCRdb to about 2020). Study-level background: The collaborator samples originated in the United States, Italy and Spain and spanned the acute and convalescent phases of COVID-19. The prospective study material was composed of cDNA or gDNA derived from T cells, B-cell-depleted T cells, or PBMCs. Subjects who had been exposed to COVID-19, were actively infected with it, or had recovered from it provided the deeply sampled blood TCRbeta repertoires that made up the dataset. The repertoires were made available in a free public database intended to serve as a resource for research on the immune response to SARS-CoV-2. The samples were drawn from two sources: the first 160 participants of the ongoing ImmuneRACE study, and 950 to 1,500 subjects contributed by 6 global collaborators. Sample metadata almost always included a de-identified subject ID, COVID-19 status, age in years and sex. Where available, HLA class I and class II types were obtained from metadata supplied by the sample provider rather than from assay-based typing. Results and caveats for the whole study, not just this receptor: Clinical and demographic metadata were provided uncurated, with the amount varying by source and participant.

From its cysteine to its phenylalanine, the CDR3 spans 16 amino acids. Only CDR3 DNA remains: 48 bases, in frame from the first base. The V and J ends are trimmed by 1 base and 4 bases, leaving 15 bases between them. Taken from the germline V gene, the CDR1 and CDR2 loops are MGHRA and YSYEKL. The collaborating institutions used their own protocols to collect whole blood in K2EDTA tubes. For TCRbeta analysis, collaborators shipped samples as frozen whole blood, isolated PBMCs, or DNA extracted from either of those sample types. Remarks on this clone: Its antigen is unknown. Qualities for individual bases were not recorded, and no much larger clone is one base off.

TCRbeta CDR3 regions were amplified from genomic DNA by means of the immunoSEQ Assay, a bias-controlled multiplex PCR. In the source study's methods: The number of nucleated cells in each sample was estimated from the amplification of reference gene primers within the assay. Sequence reads were collapsed and filtered to measure the absolute abundance of every unique TCRbeta CDR3 rearrangement. For each sample, productive Simpson clonality was calculated as the square root of Simpson's diversity index across productive rearrangements. Not all clones reach the TCRdb copy of this immuneACCESS table, which keeps in-frame sequences only. Checked studies attribute under half of the gap to unresolved V genes and leave the rest unexplained. From that table come the V and J calls and clone size; the DNA was used to work out D and trimming. The sample yields more than 95,000 clones; around 89% were counted once. The top ten clones comprise more than 1.5% of the sample.

The V and J segments used are TRBV4-1 and TRBJ2-3, and possibly TRBD2, on 5 matching bases. This sequence was found in a human donor in a cohort sampled during active COVID-19. The sequenced material came from peripheral blood. At the DNA level, the sequence is TGCGCCAGCAGCCAAGCTACGGACTGGACCGCAGATACGCAGTATTTT. Translated, this gives CASSQATDWTADTQYF.